This is a list of T cell receptor beta chains from one sample in a study of cytomegalovirus exposure and HLA in healthy donors. Clones were sequenced by immunoSEQ multiplex PCR, and TCRdb holds only the in-frame ones, with some missing. The data contain some 130,000 clones, 75% of them singletons. The sequenced material came from PBMCs. These receptors were taken from a man aged 30-40 years in good health and CMV-seronegative. The CDR3 runs from the conserved cysteine through the conserved F or W. The D gene is left open where the match is weak. Clone size is stated in some rows and not others, as once, few, many or a class when expanded.

d_call j_call clone_size v_call cdr3_aa cdr3_nt
. TRBJ2-5 . TRBV6-5 CASRKGRLETQYF TGTGCCAGCAGGAAAGGGAGACTTGAGACCCAGTACTTC
TRBD1 TRBJ1-5 . TRBV18 CASSPRGGQGRNQPQHF TGTGCCAGCTCACCAAGAGGGGGACAGGGGAGGAATCAGCCCCAGCATTTT
. TRBJ1-2 . TRBV28 CASSSGSSANYGYTF TGTGCCAGCAGTTCCGGAAGTAGCGCTAACTATGGCTACACCTTC
. TRBJ1-6 . TRBV18 CASSATGYNSPLHF TGTGCCAGCTCAGCTACAGGGTATAATTCACCCCTCCACTTT
. TRBJ2-6 few TRBV5-1 CASTPGGYSGANVLTF TGCGCCAGCACCCCCGGAGGCTACTCTGGGGCCAACGTCCTGACTTTC
TRBD2 TRBJ2-7 . TRBV4-1 CASSPPAGEQYF TGCGCCAGCAGCCCGCCAGCGGGGGAGCAGTACTTC
. TRBJ1-5 medium-sized TRBV6-5 CASRGGQGGQPQHF TGTGCCAGCAGGGGGGGGCAGGGAGGTCAGCCCCAGCATTTT
. TRBJ2-1 . TRBV6-5 CASSLGLYNEQFF TGTGCCAGCAGCCTCGGACTCTACAATGAGCAGTTCTTC
. TRBJ1-1 . TRBV18 CASSPGGDTEAFF TGTGCCAGCTCCCCGGGAGGGGACACTGAAGCTTTCTTT
. TRBJ2-7 few TRBV6-1 CASSEPGSYEQYF TGTGCCAGCAGTGAACCCGGGTCATACGAGCAGTACTTC
. TRBJ2-3 . TRBV6-1 CASSVLRVSTDTQYF TGTGCCAGCAGTGTATTGCGTGTGAGCACAGATACGCAGTATTTT
TRBD1 TRBJ1-4 . TRBV5-6 CASSPGTEEEKLFF TGTGCCAGCAGCCCCGGGACAGAGGAAGAAAAACTGTTTTTT
. TRBJ1-4 few TRBV20-1 CSAREGEKLFF TGCAGTGCTAGGGAGGGAGAAAAACTGTTTTTT
TRBD2 TRBJ2-7 . TRBV10-1 CASSPSGSNYEQYF TGCGCCAGCAGCCCTAGCGGGAGTAACTACGAGCAGTACTTC
. TRBJ1-3 . TRBV27 CASSFSRIYF TGTGCCAGCAGTTTTAGTCGTATATATTTT
TRBD1 TRBJ2-1 . TRBV7-2 CASSPYRDSEQFF TGTGCCAGCAGCCCCTACAGGGACAGTGAGCAGTTCTTC
. TRBJ1-5 . TRBV16 CASSPYEQGNQPQHF TGTGCCAGCAGCCCATATGAGCAGGGTAACCAGCCCCAGCATTTT
. TRBJ1-2 . TRBV2 CASSAGPNYGYTF TGTGCCAGCAGCGCAGGGCCAAACTATGGCTACACCTTC
TRBD1 TRBJ2-1 . TRBV7-7 CASSSLVQTGDNEQFF TGTGCTAGCAGCTCTCTCGTCCAGACAGGGGACAATGAGCAATTCTTC
TRBD2 TRBJ2-3 . TRBV7-8 CASSSSGGHLTDTQYF TGTGCCAGCAGCTCCAGCGGGGGCCACCTCACAGATACGCAGTATTTT
TRBD1 TRBJ1-2 few TRBV5-5 CASSLQQGIGYGYTF TGTGCCAGCAGCTTACAACAGGGGATAGGCTATGGCTACACCTTC
TRBD1 TRBJ1-1 few TRBV4-2 CASSQETGKGNTEAFF TGTGCCAGCAGCCAAGAGACAGGGAAAGGGAACACTGAAGCTTTCTTT
TRBD1 TRBJ2-7 . TRBV30 CAWSTGQGYEQYF TGTGCCTGGAGTACGGGACAGGGCTACGAGCAGTACTTC
. TRBJ2-2 . TRBV10-3 CAITRTGELFF TGTGCCATCACTCGCACCGGGGAGCTGTTTTTT
TRBD2 TRBJ2-2 . TRBV10-3 CAISELAGVTGELFF TGTGCCATCAGTGAGCTAGCGGGGGTCACCGGGGAGCTGTTTTTT
. TRBJ1-5 . TRBV28 CASSHGGGNQPQHF TGTGCCAGCTCACATGGGGGGGGCAATCAGCCCCAGCATTTT
. TRBJ2-5 . TRBV4-1 CASRGQDQETQYF TGCGCCAGCAGGGGGCAGGACCAAGAGACCCAGTACTTC
. TRBJ1-6 . TRBV6-5 CASNRGGTGSPLHF TGTGCCAGTAATAGGGGGGGAACGGGTTCACCCCTCCACTTT
. TRBJ2-4 . TRBV4-2 CASSQDSGQAKNSQYF TGTGCCAGCAGCCAAGATAGTGGGCAGGCCAAAAACAGTCAGTACTTC
. TRBJ1-1 . TRBV9 CASSVVGENTEAFF TGTGCCAGCAGCGTAGTAGGAGAGAACACTGAAGCTTTCTTT
. TRBJ2-6 . TRBV27 CASSSSVYYSTSGANGLTF TGTGCCAGCAGTTCCTCGGTGTATTACAGCACCTCTGGGGCCAACGGCCTGACTTTC
TRBD2 TRBJ2-5 few TRBV28 CASSFPAGGETQYF TGTGCCAGCAGTTTTCCTGCGGGGGGAGAGACCCAGTACTTC
. TRBJ1-4 . TRBV19 CASRKDGRTNEKLFF TGTGCCAGTAGAAAGGACGGGAGAACGAATGAAAAACTGTTTTTT
. TRBJ1-1 once TRBV5-5 CASSLEGTGREAFF TGTGCCAGCAGCTTGGAGGGCACAGGTCGCGAAGCTTTCTTT
. TRBJ2-3 . TRBV18 CASSGGSGDTQYF TGTGCCAGCTCAGGGGGGTCTGGAGATACGCAGTATTTT
TRBD1 TRBJ1-1 few TRBV7-3 CASSRQGPNTEAFF TGTGCCAGCAGCCGACAGGGGCCTAACACTGAAGCTTTCTTT
TRBD1 TRBJ2-5 . TRBV4-1 CASSQGDREAPGPQETQYF TGCGCCAGCAGCCAAGGGGACAGGGAGGCCCCTGGCCCTCAAGAGACCCAGTACTTC
TRBD2 TRBJ2-6 . TRBV6-5 CASSFREGTNVLTF TGTGCCAGCAGTTTCAGGGAGGGGACCAACGTCCTGACTTTC
TRBD1 TRBJ2-7 . TRBV28 CASSGQGPSYEQYF TGTGCCAGCAGCGGACAGGGGCCCTCCTACGAGCAGTACTTC
. TRBJ2-2 . TRBV28 CASTPSGLLTGELFF TGTGCCAGCACCCCGTCGGGACTGCTCACCGGGGAGCTGTTTTTT
TRBD1 TRBJ2-1 . TRBV11-2 CASSFGQVSSYNEQFF TGTGCCAGCAGCTTCGGACAGGTGTCCTCCTACAATGAGCAGTTCTTC
. TRBJ1-3 . TRBV21-1 CASRTGRSGNTIYF TGTGCCAGCAGGACAGGTCGATCTGGAAACACCATATATTTT
TRBD2 TRBJ2-7 few TRBV6-6 CAAAGESIGITYEQYF TGTGCCGCCGCGGGGGAGAGTATAGGGATCACCTACGAGCAGTACTTC
TRBD1 TRBJ2-3 few TRBV25-1 CASSDPRQGVGTDTQYF TGTGCCAGCAGTGACCCCCGACAGGGGGTAGGGACAGATACGCAGTATTTT
. TRBJ2-6 . TRBV9 CASSPRGSGANVLTF TGTGCCAGCAGCCCCCGGGGGTCTGGGGCCAACGTCCTGACTTTC
. TRBJ1-2 . TRBV6-5 CASRRAAIGGYTF TGTGCCTCCCGGCGGGCGGCGATTGGTGGCTACACCTTC
. TRBJ1-3 . TRBV18 CASSPQGSRNTIYF TGTGCCAGCTCACCCCAGGGCTCCCGAAACACCATATATTTT
. TRBJ1-1 . TRBV12-2 CASRLLAPVRTGEGNTEAFF TGTGCAAGTCGCTTACTAGCCCCCGTTCGGACAGGGGAAGGAAACACTGAAGCTTTCTTT
TRBD1 TRBJ1-2 few TRBV19 CASSIPDRERGYTF TGTGCCAGTAGTATCCCAGACAGGGAGAGGGGCTACACCTTC
. TRBJ2-1 once TRBV5-1 CASSPPGSYNEQFF TGCGCCAGCAGCCCCCCGGGCTCCTACAATGAGCAGTTCTTC
TRBD2 TRBJ2-2 . TRBV19 CASMEGRVTGELFF TGTGCCAGTATGGAGGGGAGGGTCACCGGGGAGCTGTTTTTT
TRBD2 TRBJ2-1 . TRBV28 CASSPLAGSGPYNEQFF TGTGCCAGCAGTCCCTTAGCGGGGTCAGGTCCCTACAATGAGCAGTTCTTC